This entry describes one T cell receptor (beta chain). Its specificity is not known. The data originate from a study of T cell responses to AZD1222 COVID-19 vaccine. Findings and caveats of the study: Repertoires were sampled only after the peak T cell response. There were mostly white British donors and more females than males, and clonal diversity was possibly underestimated.

Trimming took off 2 bases at V and 0 bases at J, with 7 bases between the two ends. Germline V CDR1 and CDR2: MNHEY, SMNVEV (reference sequence). The CDR3 is 15 amino acids. Sequencing was performed with immunoSEQ multiplex PCR; in TCRdb, only in-frame clones are kept and a portion is missing. The sample consists of some 130,000 clones, just over 90% of them appearing once. The chain couples TRBV27 to TRBJ2-2; tentatively, D is TRBD2 (5 bases). The source is an adult who received the AZD1222 COVID-19 vaccine. The sample was peripheral blood, taken 28 days after the second AZD1222 dose. CDR3 in DNA: TGTGCCAGCAGTTTAAACGGGGCGAACACCGGGGAGCTGTTTTTT. Translation: CASSLNGANTGELFF.